The rows below give T cell receptor beta chains drawn from one sample of a study of T cells after yellow fever vaccination. TCRdb reprocessed the 5' RACE reads via MiXCR and lists one record per CDR3 protein. The table records roughly 300,000 distinct CDR3 sequences, approximately 8% of them present only once. Sequenced here: PBMCs, sampled about 41 days after the first yellow fever vaccination. The receptors come from a young man who received the YFV17D yellow fever vaccine. Both conserved end residues are part of each CDR3. The order of the fields is V gene, clone size, D gene, J gene, CDR3 DNA, CDR3 protein. A D gene is named only where the DNA matches it firmly. The listing skips clone size in some rows; elsewhere it reads once, few, many or a size class.

V gene: TRBV28; clone size: .; D gene: .; J gene: TRBJ2-2; CDR3 DNA: TGTGCCAGCGGCCTGGGGGGGAACACCGGGGAGCTGTTTTTT; CDR3 protein: CASGLGGNTGELFF
V gene: TRBV29-1; clone size: .; D gene: .; J gene: TRBJ1-2; CDR3 DNA: TGCAGCGCCGCCGAGCAGGAAAGCTACACCTTC; CDR3 protein: CSAAEQESYTF
V gene: TRBV5-6; clone size: few; D gene: .; J gene: TRBJ2-1; CDR3 DNA: TGTGCCAGCAGCTTTGGCTACCCCAATGAGCAGTTCTTC; CDR3 protein: CASSFGYPNEQFF
V gene: TRBV7-8; clone size: few; D gene: .; J gene: TRBJ2-4; CDR3 DNA: TGTGCCAGCAGCTTAGGGGCCGGGTCTAGCAAAAACATTCAGTACTTC; CDR3 protein: CASSLGAGSSKNIQYF
V gene: TRBV20-1; clone size: .; D gene: TRBD1; J gene: TRBJ1-2; CDR3 DNA: TGCAGTGCTCCCGGACAGGCTAACTATGGCTACACCTTC; CDR3 protein: CSAPGQANYGYTF
V gene: TRBV6-1; clone size: few; D gene: .; J gene: TRBJ1-2; CDR3 DNA: TGTGCCAGCAGCCCCGTCGAGGGGCCGCGGGGGGACTATGGCTACACCTTC; CDR3 protein: CASSPVEGPRGDYGYTF
V gene: TRBV12-3/TRBV12-4; clone size: few; D gene: .; J gene: TRBJ2-7; CDR3 DNA: TGTGCCAGCAGTCCCCAAGGACTTAACTACGAGCAGTACTTC; CDR3 protein: CASSPQGLNYEQYF
V gene: TRBV9; clone size: .; D gene: .; J gene: TRBJ2-3; CDR3 DNA: TGTGCCAGCTCCATTCGGGGTACTAGCACAGATACGCAGTATTTT; CDR3 protein: CASSIRGTSTDTQYF
V gene: TRBV25-1; clone size: medium-sized; D gene: TRBD1; J gene: TRBJ2-3; CDR3 DNA: TGTGCCAGCAGGAGGGGGACAGGCACAGATACGCAGTATTTT; CDR3 protein: CASRRGTGTDTQYF
V gene: TRBV7-6; clone size: few; D gene: TRBD1; J gene: TRBJ1-2; CDR3 DNA: TGTGCCAGCAGCTCCAGCCGGGACAGATATGGCTACACCTTC; CDR3 protein: CASSSSRDRYGYTF
V gene: TRBV20-1; clone size: .; D gene: .; J gene: TRBJ2-5; CDR3 DNA: TGCAGCTCTGGGCCCGACAGCCAGACCCAGTACTTC; CDR3 protein: CSSGPDSQTQYF
V gene: TRBV7-9; clone size: many; D gene: .; J gene: TRBJ1-6; CDR3 DNA: TGTGCCAGCAGCTTATCAGGGGTTGGTTCACCCCTCCACTTT; CDR3 protein: CASSLSGVGSPLHF
V gene: TRBV7-8; clone size: .; D gene: .; J gene: TRBJ2-4; CDR3 DNA: TGTGCCAGCAGCTCTAGCCGTACGCCCTTCAACATTCAGTACTTC; CDR3 protein: CASSSSRTPFNIQYF
V gene: TRBV2; clone size: few; D gene: .; J gene: TRBJ1-4; CDR3 DNA: TGTGCCAGCAGTGACGCTCTCAGGAAAGAAAAACTGTTTTTT; CDR3 protein: CASSDALRKEKLFF
V gene: TRBV11-2; clone size: .; D gene: .; J gene: TRBJ2-1; CDR3 DNA: TGTGCCAGCAGCTCCGACCAGAGGCGGAGCCTTTCCTACAATGAGCAGTTCTTC; CDR3 protein: CASSSDQRRSLSYNEQFF
V gene: TRBV12-3/TRBV12-4; clone size: many; D gene: .; J gene: TRBJ2-1; CDR3 DNA: TGTGCCAGCAGTTTGGAGGGCTCCTACAATGAGCAGTTCTTC; CDR3 protein: CASSLEGSYNEQFF
V gene: TRBV18; clone size: few; D gene: .; J gene: TRBJ1-6; CDR3 DNA: TGTGCCAGCTCAACAGGGAGCTCCTATAATTCACCCCTCCACTTT; CDR3 protein: CASSTGSSYNSPLHF
V gene: TRBV6-5; clone size: few; D gene: .; J gene: TRBJ2-7; CDR3 DNA: TGTGCCAGCAGTTACTCGAAAGGCAGACTTCAACCTCGCTACGAGCAGTACTTC; CDR3 protein: CASSYSKGRLQPRYEQYF